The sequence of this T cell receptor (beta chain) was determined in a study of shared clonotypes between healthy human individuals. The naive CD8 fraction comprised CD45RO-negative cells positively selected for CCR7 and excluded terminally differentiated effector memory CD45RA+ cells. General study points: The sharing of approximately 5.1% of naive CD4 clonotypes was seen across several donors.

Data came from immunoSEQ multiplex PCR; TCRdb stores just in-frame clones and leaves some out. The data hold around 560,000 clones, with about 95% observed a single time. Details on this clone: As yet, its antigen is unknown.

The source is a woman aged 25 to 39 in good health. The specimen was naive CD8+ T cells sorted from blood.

The CDR3 reads CASSLSFLTSGRKLTYEQYF. The CDR3, as DNA: TGTGCCAGCAGTTTATCTTTCCTGACTAGCGGGAGGAAGTTAACCTACGAGCAGTACTTC. The chain combines TRBV28 with TRBJ2-7, with 13 positions matching TRBD2. The CDR3 is made up of 20 amino acids. V gave up 1 base and J gave up 2 bases; unmatched junction bases: 14. Per the germline V gene, CDR1 is MDHEN and CDR2 is SYDVKM.